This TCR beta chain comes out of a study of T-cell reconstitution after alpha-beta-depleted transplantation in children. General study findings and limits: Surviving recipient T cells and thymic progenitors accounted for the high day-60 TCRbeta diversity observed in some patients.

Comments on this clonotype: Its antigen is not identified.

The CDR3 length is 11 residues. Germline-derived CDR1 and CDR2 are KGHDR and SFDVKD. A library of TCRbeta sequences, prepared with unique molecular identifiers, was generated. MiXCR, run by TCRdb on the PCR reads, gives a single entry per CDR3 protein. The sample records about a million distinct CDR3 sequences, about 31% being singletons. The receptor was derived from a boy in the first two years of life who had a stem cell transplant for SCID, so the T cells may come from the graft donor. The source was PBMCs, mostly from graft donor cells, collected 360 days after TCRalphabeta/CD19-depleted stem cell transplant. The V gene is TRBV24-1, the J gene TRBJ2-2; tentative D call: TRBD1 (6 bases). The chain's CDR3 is CATGYGGELFF. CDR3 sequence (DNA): TGTGCTACAGGGTACGGCGGGGAGCTGTTTTTT.